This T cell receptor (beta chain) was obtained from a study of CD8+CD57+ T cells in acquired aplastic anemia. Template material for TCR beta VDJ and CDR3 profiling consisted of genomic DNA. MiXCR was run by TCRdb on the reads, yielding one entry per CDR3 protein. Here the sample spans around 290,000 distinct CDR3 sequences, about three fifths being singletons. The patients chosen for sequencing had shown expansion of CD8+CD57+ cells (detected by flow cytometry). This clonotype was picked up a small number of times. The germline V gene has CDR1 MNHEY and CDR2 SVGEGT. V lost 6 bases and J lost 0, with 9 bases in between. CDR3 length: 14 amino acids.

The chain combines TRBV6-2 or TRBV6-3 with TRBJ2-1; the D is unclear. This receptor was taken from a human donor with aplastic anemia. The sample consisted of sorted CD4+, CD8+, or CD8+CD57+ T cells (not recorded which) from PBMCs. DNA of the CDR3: TGTGCCAGCAGACAAAGCATCTCCTACAATGAGCAGTTCTTC. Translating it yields CASRQSISYNEQFF.